A selection of T cell receptor beta chains follows, all from one sample in a study of T-cell memory formation after mild COVID-19. From the 5' RACE reads, TCRdb called clonotypes with MiXCR, one entry per CDR3 protein. Here the sample spans fewer than 95,000 distinct CDR3 sequences, 10% to 15% being singletons. Input material: PBMCs or a T cell subset sorted from them (not recorded which). All receptors come from an adult woman who had mild COVID-19 (a few samples of this study predate the infection). Cell type and time point are not known. CDR3s leave out the opening cysteine and the closing phenylalanine or tryptophan. The order of the fields is V gene, CDR3 protein.

TRBV4-3	ASSQDEAPSRETQY
TRBV5-6	ASSLGQGIYEQY
TRBV29-1	SVGATGWDTEAF
TRBV29-1	SVDGLSASTDTQY
TRBV15	ATSGDRDYFDEQF
TRBV5-8	ASSFEAGEETQY
TRBV7-6	ASSFTHGNGYT
TRBV27	ASSSRVSYEQY
TRBV20-1	SARDAGTGYNEQF
TRBV12-3/TRBV12-4	ASDAGYNEQF
TRBV24-1	ATSDPLGLAGADTQY
TRBV4-1	ASSQAGTTNEQF
TRBV27	ASSFGDRYYEQY
TRBV29-1	SVEGLSLAPNEQF